A selection of T cell receptor beta chains follows, all from one sample in a study of blood T cell repertoires in COVID-19. This table comes from immunoSEQ multiplex PCR, and its TCRdb copy is limited to in-frame clones, with some not included. The sample yields about 210,000 clones, 81% seen once. Specimen: PBMCs or T cells enriched from blood (not recorded which). The source is a man between 35 and 55 years old who had recovered from COVID-19. The CDR3 runs from the conserved cysteine through the conserved F or W. D genes are given only for firm matches. Part of the rows lack a size; the others show once, few, many or a class for expanded clones.

v_gene,abundance,j_gene,d_gene,len,CDR3nt,CDR3aa
TRBV14,.,TRBJ2-3,.,18,TGTGCCAGTCGGTCGACAGATCTCATTTCTTCTAGCACAGATACGCAGTATTTT,CASRSTDLISSSTDTQYF
TRBV2,many,TRBJ2-7,TRBD1,16,TGTGCCAGCAGTGAGGACGACGGACAGGGGATCCACGAGCAGTACTTC,CASSEDDGQGIHEQYF
TRBV30,.,TRBJ2-5,TRBD1,14,TGTGCCCGACAGGACAGGGGGCTAGGAGAGACCCAGTACTTC,CARQDRGLGETQYF
TRBV2,few,TRBJ1-1,TRBD1,16,TGTGCCAGCAGTTATTCTTGGACAGGGCTCAACACTGAAGCTTTCTTT,CASSYSWTGLNTEAFF
TRBV23-1,.,TRBJ1-1,.,13,TGCGCCAGCAATATACAGGTGGACACTGAAGCTTTCTTT,CASNIQVDTEAFF
TRBV6-1,once,TRBJ1-2,.,13,TGTGCCAGCAGTGAAGGTCTCTACTATGGCTACACCTTC,CASSEGLYYGYTF
TRBV5-1,few,TRBJ2-4,TRBD1,18,TGCGCCAGCAGCTTGGCACCCGGGGGGACAGGGGCCAAAAACATTCAGTACTTC,CASSLAPGGTGAKNIQYF
TRBV30,.,TRBJ1-2,.,13,TGTGCCTGGAGTCCGACAAGAGACTATGGCTACACCTTC,CAWSPTRDYGYTF
TRBV29-1,.,TRBJ2-5,.,11,TGCAGCGTTGCAAACTGGGGGGCCCAGTACTTC,CSVANWGAQYF
TRBV4-1,.,TRBJ2-7,TRBD2,16,TGCGCCAGCAGCCAACCCCCTAGCGGGAGAAAGGTCGAGCAGTACTTC,CASSQPPSGRKVEQYF
TRBV24-1,.,TRBJ1-1,TRBD1,14,TGTGCCACCAGTGGGACAGGGGGCTCCACTGAAGCTTTCTTT,CATSGTGGSTEAFF
TRBV18,.,TRBJ1-6,.,14,TGTGCCAGCTCGGAGGAGTCTAGTAATTCACCCCTCCACTTT,CASSEESSNSPLHF
TRBV7-5,once,TRBJ1-4,.,13,TGTGCCAGAAGCTTTTCGAGGCGAGGGAAACTGTTTTTT,CARSFSRRGKLFF
TRBV28,.,TRBJ2-1,TRBD2,16,TGTGCCAGCAGTTTATTCGCTAGCGGCGGTCAGGATGAGCAGTTCTTC,CASSLFASGGQDEQFF
TRBV15,.,TRBJ1-4,.,14,TGTGCCACCAGCAGGGCCAGGGTTAATGAAAAACTGTTTTTT,CATSRARVNEKLFF
TRBV6-5,.,TRBJ1-2,.,13,TGTGCCAGCAGTTCTGGGCAAGTCTATGGCTACACCTTC,CASSSGQVYGYTF
TRBV10-3,few,TRBJ2-2,.,17,TGTGCCATCAGTGAGTGGGAAGCAGGGAAGAACACCGGGGAGCTGTTTTTT,CAISEWEAGKNTGELFF
TRBV5-1,few,TRBJ2-5,.,16,TGCGCCAGCAGCTTATTTTTAGGCGACTCGGGGGAGACCCAGTACTTC,CASSLFLGDSGETQYF
TRBV18,.,TRBJ2-1,TRBD2,17,TGTGCCAGCTCACCCCGAGGACTAGCGGGGGGGAGGAATGAGCAGTTCTTC,CASSPRGLAGGRNEQFF
TRBV19,.,TRBJ2-7,.,12,TGTGCCAGTAGTCCCTACTCCGGCGAGCAGTACTTC,CASSPYSGEQYF
TRBV5-5,.,TRBJ2-1,.,11,TGTGCCAGCAGCTTAGACCGGGGGCAGTTCTTC,CASSLDRGQFF
TRBV5-1,.,TRBJ1-5,TRBD1,14,TGCGCCAGCAGCGCAGGGGGCCCGGGACAGCCCCAGCATTTT,CASSAGGPGQPQHF
TRBV29-1,.,TRBJ2-7,.,11,TGCAGCGCTAGTCTAAACTACGAGCAGTACTTC,CSASLNYEQYF
TRBV19,.,TRBJ1-1,.,13,TGTGCCAGTAGTCCACAGGGTGTGCGTGAAGCTTTCTTT,CASSPQGVREAFF
TRBV3-1/TRBV3-2,.,TRBJ1-3,.,15,TGTGCCAGCAGCAGGGGGGGGCGGACTGGAAACACCATATATTTT,CASSRGGRTGNTIYF
TRBV11-1,.,TRBJ1-6,.,16,TGTGCCAGCAGTTATCCAGGGTCGTGGGGCAATTCACCCCTCCACTTT,CASSYPGSWGNSPLHF
TRBV7-2,.,TRBJ2-1,TRBD2,16,TGTGCCAGCAGCATAGTAGCGGGGGGGAGTATCTATGAGCAGTTCTTC,CASSIVAGGSIYEQFF
TRBV30,.,TRBJ2-2,TRBD2,15,TGTGCCTGGAGTCGGGGGGTTTTGAACACCGGGGAGCTGTTTTTT,CAWSRGVLNTGELFF
TRBV7-9,few,TRBJ2-7,.,14,TGTGCCAGCAGCTCCGGGACTTTTGCCTACGAGCAGTACTTC,CASSSGTFAYEQYF
TRBV18,.,TRBJ2-3,TRBD2,16,TGTGCCAGCTCACTAGCGGGGGGTCCCAGCACAGATACGCAGTATTTT,CASSLAGGPSTDTQYF
TRBV19,.,TRBJ2-3,.,11,TGTGCCAGTAGTCTAGCGGATACGCAGTATTTT,CASSLADTQYF
TRBV30,.,TRBJ2-2,.,14,TGTGCCTGGAGCGTCGGGATTACGACCGGGGAGCTGTTTTTT,CAWSVGITTGELFF
TRBV6-5,few,TRBJ1-1,.,13,TGTGCCAGCCGAGGCACGGTGAACACTGAAGCTTTCTTT,CASRGTVNTEAFF
TRBV18,.,TRBJ1-1,TRBD1,14,TGTGCCAGCTCACCGGACAGGGCACACACTGAAGCTTTCTTT,CASSPDRAHTEAFF
TRBV5-6,.,TRBJ2-5,TRBD1,13,TGTGCCAGCGGGGACAGGTCGAAAGAGACCCAGTACTTC,CASGDRSKETQYF
TRBV2,few,TRBJ1-2,.,11,TGTGCCAGCATGGGGCTCTATGGCTACACCTTC,CASMGLYGYTF
TRBV24-1,.,TRBJ2-2,.,13,TGTGCCACCAGTGATAGGGGAACCGGGGAGCTGTTTTTT,CATSDRGTGELFF
TRBV29-1,.,TRBJ2-2,.,11,TGCAGCGGGTCGACAGCCGGGGAGCTGTTTTTT,CSGSTAGELFF
TRBV11-2,few,TRBJ2-7,.,15,TGTGCCAGCAGCTTAGCCCATGACAGCGTCTACGAGCAGTACTTC,CASSLAHDSVYEQYF
TRBV12-3/TRBV12-4,.,TRBJ1-5,.,13,TGTGCCAGCAGTGGGTCAGGCGGGTGGCCCCAGCATTTT,CASSGSGGWPQHF
TRBV6-6,.,TRBJ1-1,TRBD1,16,TGTGCCAGCATGGAGGCCCCGGGACAGGGCAGCACTGAAGCTTTCTTT,CASMEAPGQGSTEAFF
TRBV7-9,.,TRBJ1-2,.,15,TGTGCCAGCAGCCCAGAACGGGGTGAGGTCTATGGCTACACCTTC,CASSPERGEVYGYTF
TRBV9,.,TRBJ2-5,.,13,TGTGCCAGCAGCCCTACCCAGGGAGAGACCCAGTACTTC,CASSPTQGETQYF
TRBV5-5,.,TRBJ1-4,TRBD1,15,TGTGCCAGCAGCTTGTTAGGACAGGGGTATGAAAAACTGTTTTTT,CASSLLGQGYEKLFF
TRBV10-3,.,TRBJ2-3,TRBD2,14,TGTGCCATCAGTCAGCGGGAGAGCACAGATACGCAGTATTTT,CAISQRESTDTQYF
TRBV11-2,.,TRBJ1-1,.,13,TGTGCCAGCAGCTTAGGGGGCGGCGAAACGGCTTTCTTT,CASSLGGGETAFF
TRBV7-3,.,TRBJ2-6,.,15,TGTGCCAGCAGCCACACGGGGGCTGGGGCCAACGTCCTGACTTTC,CASSHTGAGANVLTF
TRBV14,once,TRBJ1-2,.,15,TGTGCCAGCAGCCAAGAGATGGGGGCCTCCTATGGCTACACCTTC,CASSQEMGASYGYTF
TRBV2,once,TRBJ2-2,TRBD2,13,TGTGCCAGCAATACACTAGCGTCCGGGGAGCTGTTTTTT,CASNTLASGELFF
TRBV7-9,.,TRBJ2-5,TRBD2,16,TGTGCCAGCAGCTTGTGGACTAGCGGGGGCCAAGAGACCCAGTACTTC,CASSLWTSGGQETQYF
TRBV4-1,few,TRBJ2-7,TRBD2,16,TGCGCCAGCAGCCAAGCGTCCGGACTAGGCCCTTACGAGCAGTACTTC,CASSQASGLGPYEQYF
TRBV7-2,few,TRBJ1-1,.,15,TGTGCCAGCAGCTTAGTTGACAGCAAATACACTGAAGCTTTCTTT,CASSLVDSKYTEAFF
TRBV7-8,.,TRBJ2-5,.,11,TGTGCCAGCACCCGGGGGCAGACCCAGTACTTC,CASTRGQTQYF
TRBV24-1,few,TRBJ2-3,TRBD2,16,TGTGCCACCAGTGATTTGGGACTAGCGGGCACAGATACGCAGTATTTT,CATSDLGLAGTDTQYF
TRBV6-5,.,TRBJ1-5,.,15,TGTGCCAGCAGAATATCCCTGGAGAGCAATCAGCCCCAGCATTTT,CASRISLESNQPQHF